The entry that follows covers one T cell receptor (beta chain) sequence. What it binds is not known. This CDR3 has 15 amino acids. Trimming shortened V by 6 bases and J by 0 bases, and 13 bases separated the two germline ends. Germline loops: CDR1 MDHEN, CDR2 SYDVKM. This entry comes from a study of cytomegalovirus exposure and HLA in healthy donors. The study's findings and limits: A later analysis found that most CMV-associated TCR beta chains appeared HLA-restricted. CMV serostatus alone was available as immune exposure information. Presence/absence analyses rested on an assumption that sequencing depth was roughly uniform across donors.

PCR amplification relied on 60 Vbeta primers (plus 13 Jbeta primers). TCRdb keeps only in-frame clones here, not all; method: immunoSEQ multiplex PCR. The repertoire has about 130,000 clones, about 80% of them found once; the top ten carry about 2%. This chain connects TRBV28 to TRBJ2-3; D might be TRBD2 (6 bases). Material: PBMCs. The TCR originated in a young man in good health and CMV-seronegative. The DNA for the CDR3 is TGTGCCAGCAGCGATTCTAGCGCTAGCACAGATACGCAGTATTTT. It yields the protein CASSDSSASTDTQYF.